Listed below are T cell receptor beta chains from one sample, sequenced in a study of identical twins. A single record per CDR3 protein comes from TCRdb applying MiXCR to the 5' RACE reads. Of roughly 690,000 distinct CDR3 sequences listed, 6% to 6.5% are singletons. Sequenced: naive T cells sorted from blood. These receptors all stem from a man aged 18 to 29 in good health. Both conserved end residues are part of each CDR3. Fields, in order: clone size, V gene, J gene, D gene, CDR3 protein, CDR3 DNA. A D gene is named only where the DNA matches it firmly. Some rows have no size entry. The others give once, few or many, or a class for an expanded clone.

many	TRBV12-3/TRBV12-4	TRBJ1-1	NA	CASLGPALAMNTEAFF	TGTGCCAGTCTAGGACCAGCCCTCGCTATGAACACTGAAGCTTTCTTT
many	TRBV7-6	TRBJ1-6	NA	CASSLGAGEESPLHF	TGTGCCAGCAGCTTAGGGGCAGGGGAGGAATCACCCCTCCACTTT
many	TRBV12-3/TRBV12-4	TRBJ2-1	TRBD2	CASSLLAGAHEQFF	TGTGCCAGCAGTTTACTAGCGGGAGCCCATGAGCAGTTCTTC
NA	TRBV3-1	TRBJ1-5	NA	CASSQGTVYSNQPQHF	TGTGCCAGCAGCCAAGGGACGGTCTATAGCAATCAGCCCCAGCATTTT
few	TRBV6-1	TRBJ2-3	TRBD1	CASSPRQGVGDTQYF	TGTGCCAGCAGCCCGAGACAGGGGGTTGGAGATACGCAGTATTTT
many	TRBV4-1	TRBJ1-1	NA	CASSQVRSAEAFF	TGCGCCAGCAGCCAAGTTAGGTCGGCTGAAGCTTTCTTT
many	TRBV6-2/TRBV6-3	TRBJ2-2	NA	CASSTSTPTGELFF	TGTGCCAGCAGTACCTCGACACCGACCGGGGAGCTGTTTTTT
NA	TRBV15	TRBJ2-5	NA	CATSRDFAGGTQYF	TGTGCCACCAGCAGAGATTTCGCTGGGGGGACCCAGTACTTC
many	TRBV29-1	TRBJ2-1	TRBD1	CSVPIRQGPYNEQFF	TGCAGCGTCCCCATCCGACAGGGCCCTTACAATGAGCAGTTCTTC
few	TRBV5-1	TRBJ2-7	TRBD2	CASSSVPAGTSGMYEQYF	TGCGCCAGCAGCTCGGTACCGGCCGGGACTAGCGGGATGTACGAGCAGTACTTC
many	TRBV7-2	TRBJ2-1	NA	CASSLGGPGQSYNEQFF	TGTGCCAGCAGCTTAGGCGGCCCCGGGCAGTCCTACAATGAGCAGTTCTTC
NA	TRBV28	TRBJ2-4	NA	CASSFGHADIQYF	TGTGCCAGCAGTTTTGGTCACGCAGACATTCAGTACTTC
many	TRBV20-1	TRBJ2-3	TRBD2	CSARGTSEYTDTQYF	TGCAGTGCTAGGGGGACTAGCGAATACACAGATACGCAGTATTTT
many	TRBV27	TRBJ1-5	TRBD1	CASSTLAGGLGQPQHF	TGTGCCAGCAGTACCCTGGCAGGGGGCTTGGGTCAGCCCCAGCATTTT
few	TRBV7-9	TRBJ2-2	NA	CASSPHGTENTGELFF	TGTGCCAGCAGCCCGCACGGGACGGAAAACACCGGGGAGCTGTTTTTT
many	TRBV20-1	TRBJ2-1	NA	CSARDSSGVGEQFF	TGCAGTGCTAGAGATTCCAGTGGAGTTGGTGAGCAGTTCTTC
NA	TRBV20-1	TRBJ2-3	TRBD2	CSAAGGPDTQYF	TGCAGTGCGGCGGGAGGGCCAGATACGCAGTATTTT
NA	TRBV9	TRBJ2-1	TRBD2	CASSGSGSTNEQFF	TGTGCCAGCAGCGGTAGCGGGAGCACGAATGAGCAGTTCTTC
many	TRBV10-3	TRBJ2-1	NA	CAITSTVNNEQFF	TGTGCCATCACGAGTACGGTTAACAATGAGCAGTTCTTC
few	TRBV5-6	TRBJ2-3	NA	CASSLGGSRNTQYF	TGTGCCAGCAGCTTGGGGGGATCTCGTAATACGCAGTATTTT
many	TRBV28	TRBJ2-3	NA	CASRDISTDTQYF	TGTGCCAGTCGGGACATCAGCACAGATACGCAGTATTTT
few	TRBV20-1	TRBJ2-5	TRBD2	CSARASGWETQYF	TGCAGTGCTAGAGCTAGCGGATGGGAGACCCAGTACTTC
many	TRBV24-1	TRBJ1-1	NA	CATRGRGTEAFF	TGTGCCACCCGGGGGAGGGGAACTGAAGCTTTCTTT
many	TRBV20-1	TRBJ2-5	TRBD1	CSARKDRVETQYF	TGCAGTGCTAGAAAAGACAGGGTAGAGACCCAGTACTTC
many	TRBV6-2/TRBV6-3	TRBJ1-2	NA	CASSYDWGINYGYTF	TGTGCCAGCAGTTACGACTGGGGCATAAACTATGGCTACACCTTC
many	TRBV3-1	TRBJ1-3	NA	CASAPEISSGNTIYF	TGTGCCAGTGCCCCGGAGATTTCGTCTGGAAACACCATATATTTT
NA	TRBV9	TRBJ2-1	NA	CASSVGDYNEQFF	TGTGCCAGCAGCGTAGGAGATTACAATGAGCAGTTCTTC
NA	TRBV6-2/TRBV6-3	TRBJ2-7	TRBD2	CASSISGTASYEQYF	TGTGCCAGCAGCATTAGCGGGACCGCCTCCTACGAGCAGTACTTC
few	TRBV12-3/TRBV12-4	TRBJ1-4	NA	CASSSLERINEKLFF	TGTGCCAGCAGTTCCCTAGAGAGGATAAATGAAAAACTGTTTTTT
NA	TRBV11-2	TRBJ2-2	TRBD1	CASLSQGKKLFF	TGTGCCAGTCTATCACAGGGGAAGAAGCTGTTTTTT
few	TRBV7-9	TRBJ2-3	NA	CASSREGSSQYF	TGTGCCAGCAGCCGGGAAGGGAGCTCACAGTATTTT
many	TRBV7-9	TRBJ1-1	NA	CASNPGSMNTEAFF	TGTGCCAGCAATCCAGGGAGTATGAACACTGAAGCTTTCTTT
many	TRBV29-1	TRBJ1-1	NA	CSVGLTAEAFF	TGCAGCGTTGGGTTGACAGCAGAAGCTTTCTTT
NA	TRBV4-3	TRBJ1-1	NA	CASSQVMAVGTEAFF	TGCGCCAGCAGCCAAGTAATGGCAGTTGGGACTGAAGCTTTCTTT
NA	TRBV3-1	TRBJ2-2	TRBD1	CASSLRQGSSGELFF	TGTGCCAGCAGCCTTCGACAGGGGAGCTCCGGGGAGCTGTTTTTT
NA	TRBV5-5	TRBJ2-2	TRBD2	CASGGESTGELFF	TGTGCCAGCGGGGGGGAGAGCACCGGGGAGCTGTTTTTT
many	TRBV20-1	TRBJ2-5	NA	CSAPGHLMTQYF	TGCAGTGCTCCCGGACACCTTATGACCCAGTACTTC
many	TRBV24-1	TRBJ1-2	NA	CATSDLAPGSYGYTF	TGTGCCACCAGTGATTTGGCGCCAGGGAGCTATGGCTACACCTTC
few	TRBV10-3	TRBJ1-4	NA	CAISSDRARNEKLFF	TGTGCCATCAGCTCCGACCGCGCTAGAAATGAAAAACTGTTTTTT
many	TRBV20-1	TRBJ2-3	NA	CSAPRGQSTDTQYF	TGCAGTGCTCCCCGGGGGCAGAGCACAGATACGCAGTATTTT
NA	TRBV10-2	TRBJ2-3	TRBD1	CASSEVPGGYSTDTQYF	TGCGCCAGCAGTGAGGTGCCAGGGGGTTACTCCACAGATACGCAGTATTTT
many	TRBV6-5	TRBJ2-5	NA	CASSRIPETQYF	TGTGCCAGCAGTCGTATTCCAGAGACCCAGTACTTC
few	TRBV3-1	TRBJ2-1	TRBD2	CASSQASGGNFNEQFF	TGTGCCAGCAGCCAAGCCTCGGGAGGCAACTTCAATGAGCAGTTCTTC
many	TRBV20-1	TRBJ2-3	NA	CSAPAWELGTDTQYF	TGCAGTGCCCCAGCGTGGGAGTTGGGCACAGATACGCAGTATTTT
many	TRBV27	TRBJ1-2	NA	CASSLWSGDYGYTF	TGTGCCAGCAGTTTATGGTCAGGGGATTATGGCTACACCTTC
many	TRBV7-2	TRBJ2-3	NA	CASRRGGDTQYF	TGTGCCAGCAGGCGTGGGGGAGATACGCAGTATTTT
few	TRBV7-8	TRBJ1-1	TRBD1	CASSWTGGRMNTEAFF	TGTGCCAGCAGCTGGACAGGGGGGAGGATGAACACTGAAGCTTTCTTT
few	TRBV6-1	TRBJ2-5	NA	CASSRAGNIRETQYF	TGTGCCAGCAGTCGGGCGGGCAACATTAGAGAGACCCAGTACTTC
many	TRBV6-5	TRBJ2-1	NA	CASSSLGEQFF	TGTGCCAGCAGCTCCTTGGGTGAGCAGTTCTTC
NA	TRBV30	TRBJ1-1	TRBD1	CAWSAQGLNTEAFF	TGTGCCTGGAGCGCACAGGGGTTGAACACTGAAGCTTTCTTT
few	TRBV3-1	TRBJ1-1	NA	CASSQESQEAFF	TGTGCCAGCAGCCAAGAATCACAGGAAGCTTTCTTT
many	TRBV27	TRBJ2-5	NA	CASSQDLLNQETQYF	TGTGCCAGCAGCCAGGACCTCCTTAACCAAGAGACCCAGTACTTC
NA	TRBV4-2	TRBJ1-1	NA	CASSTRPVRRGTRGAFF	TGTGCCAGCAGCACTCGTCCGGTGCGCAGGGGCACTAGAGGAGCTTTCTTT
few	TRBV24-1	TRBJ2-2	NA	CATSDSVENTGELFF	TGTGCCACCAGTGATTCGGTCGAGAACACCGGGGAGCTGTTTTTT
NA	TRBV30	TRBJ2-1	TRBD2	CAWSVHGREGNPYNEQFF	TGTGCCTGGAGTGTACATGGGCGGGAGGGAAATCCCTACAATGAGCAGTTCTTC
few	TRBV6-2/TRBV6-3	TRBJ2-6	NA	CASREPSNSGANVLTF	TGTGCCAGCAGAGAACCTAGTAACTCTGGGGCCAACGTCCTGACTTTC
many	TRBV7-9	TRBJ2-2	NA	CASRQNSFGELFF	TGTGCCAGCAGACAGAACAGCTTCGGGGAGCTGTTTTTT
few	TRBV5-1	TRBJ2-1	TRBD2	CASSPKREGQYDEQFF	TGCGCCAGCAGCCCGAAGCGGGAGGGCCAATACGATGAGCAGTTCTTC
many	TRBV7-2	TRBJ2-7	NA	CASSLVHSRDYEQYF	TGTGCCAGCAGCTTAGTCCATTCGAGAGACTACGAGCAGTACTTC
many	TRBV5-1	TRBJ2-1	TRBD2	CASSLGLAERRSNEQFF	TGCGCCAGCAGCTTGGGACTAGCGGAAAGAAGATCCAATGAGCAGTTCTTC